Listed here are 27 T cell receptor beta chains from one sample, sequenced in a study of beta chain features in type 1 diabetes. Study conclusions and caveats: When Type 1 diabetes patients were examined, their TCRB CDR3s proved moderately but significantly shorter in all four CD4+ subsets.

These TCRs are of unknown antigen specificity. Sequencing targeted expressed TCRB transcripts, as all isolated RNA had been reverse transcribed. Assay: immunoSEQ multiplex PCR; the TCRdb copy retains only in-frame clones and omits some. The profile shows fewer than 400,000 clones, around 9% of them singletons. Source material: central memory CD4+ T cells from blood. The receptor set was obtained from a young man with type 1 diabetes.

V usage is TRBV28 and J usage is TRBJ2-7, with D possibly being TRBD2 (5 bases). Germline V lookup: CDR1 MDHEN, CDR2 SYDVKM. The CDR3 covers 13 residues. Trimming took off 6 bases at V and 2 bases at J, with 11 bases between the two ends. The CDR3: CASRNDGTYEQYF. CDR3 DNA sequence: TGTGCCAGCAGGAATGACGGGACCTACGAGCAGTACTTC.

This clone was detected a few times. The rearrangement links TRBV5-1 to TRBJ2-3, with 11 bases matching TRBD1. The trim removed 4 bases at V and 6 bases at J, leaving 7 bases unmatched. Germline CDR1 and CDR2: SGHRS and YFSETQ. The length of the CDR3 is 15 residues. Here the CDR3 DNA reads TGCGCCAGCAGCGCGGGACAGGGGGTGGTGGATACGCAGTATTTT. Translating gives CASSAGQGVVDTQYF.

This chain connects TRBV9 to TRBJ2-5; TRBD2 matches at 7 bases. This CDR3 is 17 amino acids long. V shed 4 bases, J shed 5 bases, and the junction held 17 bases outside the gene matches. The V gene's germline CDR1 is SGDLS and CDR2 YYNGEE. The CDR3 region is CASSLGRGMGIGETQYF. The CDR3, as DNA: TGTGCCAGCAGCCTAGGGCGGGGGATGGGCATTGGGGAGACCCAGTACTTC.

This clone was observed a few times. The rearrangement joins TRBV4-3 to TRBJ2-7, with D possibly being TRBD1 (6 bases). V lost 1 base and J 2 bases, leaving 12 bases between the germline ends. Germline CDR1 is LGHNA and CDR2 is YSLEER. The CDR3 sequence is 15 residues long. The CDR3 bases are TGCGCCAGCAGCCAAGGCTGGGGGCCGACCTACGAGCAGTACTTC. This sequence encodes CASSQGWGPTYEQYF.

The sample holds a few counts of this clone. V and J are TRBV27 and TRBJ2-2; the D gene is possibly TRBD2 (6 bases). There are 14 residues in the CDR3. The germline V and J ends were trimmed by 7 bases and 1 base, with 10 bases remaining between them. Germline V lookup: CDR1 MNHEY, CDR2 SMNVEV (reference sequence). The CDR3 DNA is TGTGCCAGCATCGGAGCGGGGAACACCGGGGAGCTGTTTTTT. This encodes CASIGAGNTGELFF.

V is TRBV7-6 and J is TRBJ2-1; D possibly corresponds to TRBD1 (5 bases). V was cut by 5 bases and J by 7 bases, with 9 bases left in between. Germline V lookup: CDR1 SGHVS, CDR2 FNYEAQ. CDR3 size: 12 residues. The CDR3 DNA reads as TGTGCCAGCAGCATCCAGGGTAATGAGCAGTTCTTC. Its translation is CASSIQGNEQFF. The full variable domain, in which reference TRBV7-6 and TRBJ2-1 provide the parts outside the CDR3, is GAGVSQSPRYKVTKRGQDVALRCDPISGHVSLYWYRQALGQGPEFLTYFNYEAQQDKSGLPNDRFSAERPEGSISTLTIQRTEQRDSAMYRCASSIQGNEQFFGPGTRLTVL.

This clone was detected a few times. The chain joins TRBV7-9 to TRBJ1-2; D remains unclear. Trimming pared 1 base from V and 8 bases from J, leaving 11 bases between. Germline values: CDR1 SEHNR, CDR2 FQNEAQ (reference sequence). The CDR3 is 13 amino acids. The CDR3 is CASSLGPNKGYTF. The CDR3 DNA reads TGTGCCAGCAGCTTAGGACCTAATAAAGGCTACACCTTC.

The chain recombines TRBV29-1 with TRBJ2-5, with D perhaps assigned TRBD1 or TRBD2 (5 bases each). The germline V gene encodes CDR1 SQVTM and CDR2 ANQGSEA. V dropped 7 bases and J dropped 1 base, with 13 bases sitting between them. This CDR3 spans 13 amino acids. For the CDR3, the DNA is TGCAGCGGACGGGACGGCTCCCAAGAGACCCAGTACTTC. Translating gives CSGRDGSQETQYF. Filled out from reference TRBV29-1 and TRBJ2-5, the complete variable domain reads SAVISQKPSRDICQRGTSLTIQCQVDSQVTMMFWYRQQPGQSLTLIATANQGSEATYESGFVIDKFPISRPNLTFSTLTVSNMSPEDSSIYLCSGRDGSQETQYFGPGTRLLVL.

The CDR3 DNA is TGTGCCAGCAGCGCCTCCGGGACAGGATCTTGGGAGACCCAGTACTTC. The encoded protein is CASSASGTGSWETQYF. This rearrangement joins TRBV9 to TRBJ2-5; 8 bases agree with TRBD1. Germline CDR1 SGDLS, CDR2 YYNGEE. Trimming cost V 3 bases and J 5 bases; bases outside gene matches: 12. The CDR3 is 16 residues long.

A few counts support this clone. The rearrangement links TRBV19 to TRBJ1-5; 7 nucleotides align to TRBD1. Germline V CDR1 and CDR2: LNHDA, SQIVND (reference sequence). The CDR3 has 15 amino acids. V lost 3 bases, J lost 7 bases, and 9 bases stayed unmatched. The CDR3 here is CASSIARGGRQPQHF. In nucleotides, the CDR3 is TGTGCCAGTAGTATCGCCAGGGGGGGTAGACAGCCCCAGCATTTT.

This clone was recorded at least ten times. The chain recombines TRBV4-1 with TRBJ2-1; D uncertain. Trimming shortened V by 0 bases and J by 8 bases, and 17 bases separated the two germline ends. This CDR3 contains 16 residues. CDR1 and CDR2 (germline): MGHRA, YSYEKL. In DNA form, the CDR3 reads TGCGCCAGCAGCCAAGAAGTTTGGGGAATCCGCGATGAGCAGTTCTTC. The encoded protein is CASSQEVWGIRDEQFF.

A few counts support this clone. The genes are TRBV10-3 and TRBJ1-1; D is unclear. Germline V lookup: CDR1 ENHRY, CDR2 SYGVKD. V dropped 7 bases and J dropped 2 bases, with 11 bases sitting between them. The CDR3 has 13 amino acids. The CDR3 DNA reads TGTGCCATCAAGAGTTGGGAAAACACTGAAGCTTTCTTT. It specifies CAIKSWENTEAFF.

About this clone itself: Distinct nucleotide sequences in the sample also encode this CDR3. The chain carries TRBV28 and TRBJ2-7; 8 positions agree with TRBD1. This CDR3 has 14 residues. Germline V lookup: CDR1 MDHEN, CDR2 SYDVKM. J lost 2 bases, V lost 5 bases, and 5 bases had no gene match. The CDR3 coding sequence is TGTGCCAGCAGTCCTCCGACAGGGGCCTACGAGCAGTACTTC. It yields the protein CASSPPTGAYEQYF. The full variable domain, its missing parts supplied by reference TRBV28 and TRBJ2-7, is DVKVTQSSRYLVKRTGEKVFLECVQDMDHENMFWYRQDPGLGLRLIYFSYDVKMKEKGDIPEGYSVSREKKERFSLILESASTNQTSMYLCASSPPTGAYEQYFGPGTRLTVT.

This clone came up a few times. A far bigger clonotype differs at one base, so this is likely a read error. V and J are TRBV7-8 and TRBJ2-7; no definite D call. The CDR3 is made up of 12 amino acids. Germline V lookup: CDR1 SGHVS, CDR2 FQNEAQ. The ends were cut back, 1 base at V and 3 bases at J, with 4 bases in the middle. In nucleotides, the CDR3 is TGTGCCAGCAGCTTAGGAGTCTACGAGCAGTACTTC. Amino acids: CASSLGVYEQYF. The whole variable domain, filled in from reference TRBV7-8 and TRBJ2-7, reads GAGVSQSPRYKVAKRGQDVALRCDPISGHVSLFWYQQALGQGPEFLTYFQNEAQLDKSGLPSDRFFAERPEGSVSTLKIQRTQQEDSAVYLCASSLGVYEQYFGPGTRLTVT.

The gene calls are TRBV29-1 and TRBJ1-1; D is possibly TRBD1 (6 bases). Trimming removed 6 bases from V and 2 bases from J, with 13 bases in between. The V gene's germline CDR1 is SQVTM and CDR2 ANQGSEA. CDR3 size: 13 residues. The CDR3 protein is CSVRTEINTEAFF. For the CDR3, the DNA is TGCAGCGTCCGGACAGAGATAAACACTGAAGCTTTCTTT.

CDR3 in DNA: TGCGCCAGCAGCCAACAAGCGGGGGATGGCACAGATACGCAGTATTTT. Protein sequence: CASSQQAGDGTDTQYF. The chain couples TRBV4-1 to TRBJ2-3; 8 nucleotides agree with TRBD2. Germline V gene lookup returns CDR1 MGHRA and CDR2 YSYEKL. V was clipped by 2 bases and J by 1 base; unmatched bases: 5. The CDR3 totals 16 residues.

This clone was seen only a few times. The chain links TRBV9 to TRBJ2-5, with 13 bases lining up with TRBD2. Germline V gene sequence: CDR1 SGDLS, CDR2 YYNGEE. This CDR3 has 16 residues. V lost 4 bases and J lost 5; bases outside the gene matches: 8. The CDR3 protein is CASSPGLAGIGETQYF. The CDR3 nucleotides are TGTGCCAGCAGCCCGGGACTAGCGGGGATCGGGGAGACCCAGTACTTC. Drawing the rest from reference TRBV9 and TRBJ2-5, the complete variable domain is DSGVTQTPKHLITATGQRVTLRCSPRSGDLSVYWYQQSLDQGLQFLIQYYNGEERAKGNILERFSAQQFPDLHSELNLSSLELGDSALYFCASSPGLAGIGETQYFGPGTRLLVL.

This chain links TRBV2 with TRBJ1-3, with D hard to call. V lost 6 bases and J lost 3, with 15 bases in between. The CDR3 extends over 15 amino acids. Germline lookup yields CDR1 SNHLY and CDR2 FYNNEI. In DNA form, the CDR3 reads TGTGCCAGCAGCTATACACCAACCAGTGGAAACACCATATATTTT. It translates to CASSYTPTSGNTIYF.

The chain joins TRBV6-5 to TRBJ2-7; 8 positions match TRBD2. Germline V lookup: CDR1 MNHEY, CDR2 SVGAGI. The junction had 5 bases not matched to a gene; V was cut back by 6 bases and J by 4 bases. The CDR3 has 13 residues. The CDR3 region has the DNA TGTGCCAGCAGAACGGGAGGGCGGTACGAGCAGTACTTC. Encoded protein: CASRTGGRYEQYF.

This clone was counted between two and nine times. DNA for the CDR3: TGTGCCAGCAGTGAAGGGCAGGGGGCGCGAAACATTCAGTACTTC. Translating gives CASSEGQGARNIQYF. The chain has TRBV2 and TRBJ2-4; 8 nucleotides align to TRBD1. CDR3 size: 15 residues. The germline gives CDR1 SNHLY, CDR2 FYNNEI. Trimming took 1 base from V and 6 from J; bases not matched to a gene: 5.

This clone was seen a handful of times. The J gene is TRBJ2-7, the V gene TRBV28; D not certain. The CDR3 contains 12 residues. Germline CDR1 and CDR2: MDHEN and SYDVKM. V was clipped by 4 bases and J by 2 bases, with 6 bases between them. The DNA of the CDR3 is TGTGCCAGCAGTTCAGGCACCTACGAGCAGTACTTC. Its translation: CASSSGTYEQYF.

This clone was found a few times. This chain uses TRBV28 with TRBJ2-2; D is ambiguous. Germline values: CDR1 MDHEN, CDR2 SYDVKM. Trimming left V 6 bases short and J 0 bases short, with 8 bases between. This CDR3 spans 14 amino acids. Here the CDR3 DNA reads TGTGCCAGCAGAGGACCAGCGAACACCGGGGAGCTGTTTTTT. Protein product: CASRGPANTGELFF.

This clone occurred a few times. This chain connects TRBV5-1 to TRBJ2-1; TRBD2 agrees at 10 bases. The CDR3 is 18 residues long. CDR1 and CDR2 (germline): SGHRS, YFSETQ. Trimming removed 6 bases from V and 2 bases from J; junction bases left unmatched: 14. The CDR3 region is CASNKPPSGGAPYNEQFF. CDR3 in DNA: TGCGCCAGCAACAAACCTCCCAGCGGGGGGGCCCCCTACAATGAGCAGTTCTTC. The full variable domain, in which reference TRBV5-1 and TRBJ2-1 provide the parts outside the CDR3, is KAGVTQTPRYLIKTRGQQVTLSCSPISGHRSVSWYQQTPGQGLQFLFEYFSETQRNKGNFPGRFSGRQFSNSRSEMNVSTLELGDSALYLCASNKPPSGGAPYNEQFFGPGTRLTVL.

This sequence joins TRBV25-1 and TRBJ1-4; TRBD1 might be the D (5 bases). CDR3 length: 15 residues. The V end was cut by 1 base, the J end by 2 bases, with 8 bases between. Germline V gene data show CDR1 as MGHDK and CDR2 as SYGVNS. CDR3 DNA sequence: TGTGCCAGCAGTGAATTCGGGGGGACTAATGAAAAACTGTTTTTT. Translation gives CASSEFGGTNEKLFF.

Many counts were recorded for this clone. The sample has other DNA sequences that encode this CDR3 too. The chain uses TRBV7-2 and TRBJ2-5, with a weak D call TRBD2 (6 bases). This CDR3 is 13 amino acids long. The V gene lost 5 bases and the J gene lost 2 bases, with 9 bases spanning the gap. Germline V CDR1 and CDR2: SGHTA, FQGNSA. The CDR3 DNA follows: TGTGCCAGCAGCCTGGGACTGCAAGAGACCCAGTACTTC. Translating it yields CASSLGLQETQYF.

This clone turned up a few times. This chain uses TRBV29-1 with TRBJ1-2, with 12 bases identical to TRBD1. Germline V gene data show CDR1 as SQVTM and CDR2 as ANQGSEA. The CDR3 is 15 amino acids. Trimming at V came to 5 bases and at J to 8 bases, leaving 12 bases not matched to a gene. CDR3 DNA sequence: TGCAGCGTTCTTGGGGCGGGACAGGGGGCGGAGGGCTACACCTTC. Protein sequence: CSVLGAGQGAEGYTF.

The CDR3 loop reads CASSPTGDTQYF. The CDR3 nucleotides are TGTGCCAGCTCACCCACAGGGGATACGCAGTATTTT. The chain has TRBV18 and TRBJ2-3; the D gene is possibly TRBD1 (6 bases). CDR3 length: 12 amino acids. Trimming cost V 3 bases and J 6 bases, with 7 bases left between them. The V gene's germline CDR1 is KGHSH and CDR2 LQKENI.